The 16 T cell receptor beta chains given below trace back to one sample, sequenced in a study of T cell responses to AZD1222 COVID-19 vaccine. Data came from immunoSEQ multiplex PCR; TCRdb stores just in-frame clones and leaves some out. The table includes more than 95,000 clones, 88% detected once. This specimen consisted of peripheral blood, obtained on day 0 of AZD1222 vaccination. All receptors derive from an adult in good health.

The J gene is TRBJ2-5, the V gene TRBV5-1, with TRBD1 as a possible D gene (5 bases). Germline V gene sequence: CDR1 SGHRS, CDR2 YFSETQ. The germline V and J ends were trimmed by 1 base and 4 bases, with 11 bases remaining between them. This CDR3 is built from 14 residues. CDR3: CASSLSGQGETQYF. As DNA, the CDR3 is TGCGCCAGCAGCTTGTCCGGCCAGGGAGAGACCCAGTACTTC.

This rearrangement joins TRBV2 to TRBJ1-4, with TRBD1 identical over 7 bases. Germline CDR1 reads SNHLY; CDR2 reads FYNNEI. V was pared by 7 bases and J by 3 bases, with 5 bases of the junction left unmatched. The CDR3 sequence is 14 residues long. The CDR3 region is CASNRQGSNEKLFF. CDR3 bases: TGTGCCAGCAATCGACAGGGTTCTAATGAAAAACTGTTTTTT.

This clone occurred once. J is TRBJ1-1 and V is TRBV11-2; maybe TRBD1 (5 bases). Between the trimmed V and J ends, which lost 2 bases and 2 bases, there was a span of 12 bases. Germline V gene lookup returns CDR1 SGHAT and CDR2 FQNNGV. This CDR3 region has 15 residues. In nucleotides, the CDR3 is TGTGCCAGCAGCTTAATCCTTACAGGCAACACTGAAGCTTTCTTT. Translating it yields CASSLILTGNTEAFF.

The chain employs TRBV27 and TRBJ1-5; maybe TRBD1 (6 bases). The CDR3 spans 13 residues. CDR1 MNHEY and CDR2 SMNVEV come from the germline V gene (reference sequence). V was clipped by 4 bases and J by 6 bases, with 10 bases between them. DNA for the CDR3: TGTGCCAGCAGTTCCGACAGGCTTCAGCCCCAGCATTTT. As protein: CASSSDRLQPQHF.

The chain joins TRBV1 to TRBJ2-1; the table calls TRBD2, which could not be checked here. TRBV1 is shown as a pseudogene. The CDR3 is 20 residues long. In DNA, the CDR3 is TGCACCAGCAGCCAAGATCCGGCTAGCGGGAGCCTGAGGTCCTACAATGAGCAGTTCTTC. This sequence encodes CTSSQDPASGSLRSYNEQFF.

This clone came up a few times. The chain combines TRBV24-1 with TRBJ1-2; TRBD1 aligns across 9 bases. CDR3 size: 15 residues. V lost 4 bases and J lost 2; bases outside the gene matches: 4. Germline CDR1 is KGHDR and CDR2 is SFDVKD. CDR3 DNA: TGTGCCACCAGTGAGGGGACAGGGTCAAACTATGGCTACACCTTC. This translates into CATSEGTGSNYGYTF.

The rearrangement links TRBV7-9 to TRBJ2-3; 15 positions match TRBD2. The CDR3 is 15 residues long. From germline, CDR1 is SEHNR and CDR2 FQNEAQ (reference sequence). With 4 bases clipped from V and 4 bases from J, the junction kept 0 bases outside the gene matches. CDR3 nucleotides: TGTGCCAGCAGCTGGACTAGCGGGAGGGCAGATACGCAGTATTTT. Amino acid sequence: CASSWTSGRADTQYF.

V gene TRBV9 combines with J gene TRBJ2-3, with a possible D match to TRBD2 (6 bases). Trimming pared 4 bases from V and 4 bases from J, leaving 16 bases between. Germline lookup yields CDR1 SGDLS and CDR2 YYNGEE. This CDR3 is 15 amino acids long. The DNA for the CDR3 is TGTGCCAGCAGCCCGGGGGTCGGGACGGCAGATACGCAGTATTTT. Its translation is CASSPGVGTADTQYF.

The CDR3 nucleotides read TGCGCCAGCAGCCAAGAAGGGGGACAGTTAACCGGGGAGCTGTTTTTT. It specifies CASSQEGGQLTGELFF. This sequence joins TRBV4-1 and TRBJ2-2; 7 bases align to TRBD1. The CDR3 is made up of 16 amino acids. V trimming: 0 bases; J trimming: 5 bases; junction bases outside the gene matches: 6. Germline loops: CDR1 MGHRA, CDR2 YSYEKL.

V and J are TRBV6-2 or TRBV6-3 and TRBJ2-2; 16 bases agree with TRBD2. Trimming cost V 4 bases and J 6 bases; bases outside gene matches: 5. This CDR3 contains 17 residues. CDR1 is MNHEY and CDR2 is SVGEGT in the germline V gene. This chain's CDR3 is CASSLGLAGGPAGELFF. CDR3 sequence (DNA): TGTGCCAGCAGTTTGGGACTAGCGGGGGGGCCGGCCGGGGAGCTGTTTTTT.

V is TRBV12-3 or TRBV12-4 and J is TRBJ2-2; D perhaps matches TRBD2 (5 bases). Trimming cost V 8 bases and J 5 bases, with 12 bases left between them. There are 13 residues in the CDR3. The CDR3 DNA is TGTGCCAGCCATGAGGGATGGACCGGGGAGCTGTTTTTT. This gives the protein CASHEGWTGELFF.

The CDR3 sequence is CASSLGGGREANVLTF. The CDR3 nucleotides read TGTGCCAGCAGCTTAGGGGGAGGGAGAGAGGCCAACGTCCTGACTTTC. The rearrangement joins TRBV7-9 to TRBJ2-6; TRBD2 agrees at 7 bases. Germline V gene lookup returns CDR1 SEHNR and CDR2 FQNEAQ (reference sequence). Trimming at V came to 1 base and at J to 6 bases, leaving 6 bases not matched to a gene. The CDR3 extends over 16 amino acids.

Details on this clone: The junction departs from germline at one end; a sequencing error may be responsible. The chain joins TRBV7-7 to TRBJ2-5; TRBD2 is a possible D gene (7 bases). CDR1 is SSHAT and CDR2 is FNYEAQ in the germline V gene (reference sequence). This CDR3 contains 15 residues. DNA of the CDR3: TGTGCTAGCAGCCCCCTGGGCGGGGGCGGGGAGACCCAGTACTTC. This sequence encodes CASSPLGGGGETQYF.

The chain joins TRBV7-9 to TRBJ2-7, with D perhaps matching TRBD1 (5 bases). The CDR3 runs to 15 residues. The germline V gene encodes CDR1 SEHNR and CDR2 FQNEAQ (reference sequence). V was shortened by 2 bases and J by 6 bases, with 17 bases between the two germline ends. The CDR3 protein is CASSLYSIGALEQYF. The DNA of the CDR3 is TGTGCCAGCAGCTTATACTCCATAGGGGCCCTCGAGCAGTACTTC. Combining the CDR3 with reference TRBV7-9 and TRBJ2-7 gives the whole variable domain DTGVSQNPRHKITKRGQNVTFRCDPISEHNRLYWYRQTLGQGPEFLTYFQNEAQLEKSRLLSDRFSAERPKGSFSTLEIQRTEQGDSAMYLCASSLYSIGALEQYFGPGTRLTVT.

The chain employs TRBV3-1 (or the pseudogene TRBV3-2) and TRBJ1-1; maybe TRBD1 (6 bases). Trimming stripped 0 bases from V and 10 bases from J, with 15 bases between. CDR3 length: 14 residues. In germline, CDR1 is LGHDT, CDR2 YNNKEL (reference sequence). Written as DNA, the CDR3 is TGTGCCAGCAGCCAAGAATGGGGGGGGCTTGGAGCTTTCTTT. Protein: CASSQEWGGLGAFF.

The chain uses TRBV29-1 and TRBJ1-1; D is unresolved. Trimming pared 3 bases from V and 7 bases from J, leaving 12 bases between. The CDR3 has 12 amino acids. In germline, CDR1 is SQVTM, CDR2 ANQGSEA. CDR3: CSVDKTGYEAFF. The CDR3 DNA reads as TGCAGCGTTGATAAGACGGGATATGAAGCTTTCTTT.